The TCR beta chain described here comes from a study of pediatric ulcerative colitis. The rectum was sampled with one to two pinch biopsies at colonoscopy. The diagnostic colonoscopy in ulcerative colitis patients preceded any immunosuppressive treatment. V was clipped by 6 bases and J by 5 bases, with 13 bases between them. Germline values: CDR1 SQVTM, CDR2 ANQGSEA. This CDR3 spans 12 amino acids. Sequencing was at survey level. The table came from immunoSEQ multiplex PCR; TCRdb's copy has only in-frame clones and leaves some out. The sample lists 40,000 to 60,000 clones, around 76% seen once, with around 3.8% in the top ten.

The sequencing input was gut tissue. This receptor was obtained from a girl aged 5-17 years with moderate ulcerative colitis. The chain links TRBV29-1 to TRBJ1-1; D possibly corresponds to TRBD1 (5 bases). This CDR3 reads CSVFQGRTEAFF. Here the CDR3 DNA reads TGCAGCGTATTTCAGGGTCGGACTGAAGCTTTCTTT. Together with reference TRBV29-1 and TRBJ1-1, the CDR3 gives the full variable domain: SAVISQKPSRDICQRGTSLTIQCQVDSQVTMMFWYRQQPGQSLTLIATANQGSEATYESGFVIDKFPISRPNLTFSTLTVSNMSPEDSSIYLCSVFQGRTEAFFGQGTRLTVV.